The 19 T cell receptor beta chains below all came from one sample that was sequenced in a study of blood T cells in healthy people across ages (dated by TCRdb to about 2015). Receptor amplification or capture employed 5' RACE. Instrument used: Illumina HiSeq 2500. A second about 6 to 11 cycle PCR used a sample-barcoded 5' primer and a J-beta primer mix. TCRdb cleaned the public reads at Q25 with fastp, built clones with MiXCR and kept in-frame beta chains. Every entry covers one CDR3 protein and lists the most common genes and DNA from its rows. The sample has 1 million or so distinct CDR3 sequences on record, 20% to 25% of them singletons. Clones ranked in the top ten supply approximately 0.71% of the sample. These data also formed part of another study, on T cells of mothers and their children.

Material: blood. These receptors all come from a girl aged 2-10 years in good health.

The gene calls are TRBV13 and TRBJ1-1, with D unclear. CDR3 size: 13 residues. V was trimmed by 4 bases and J by 3 bases, leaving 9 bases between them. The germline gives CDR1 PRHDT, CDR2 FYEKMQ (reference sequence). The CDR3 loop reads CASSSNMDTEAFF. The CDR3 coding sequence is TGTGCCAGCAGCTCCAATATGGACACTGAAGCTTTCTTT. The whole variable domain, filled in from reference TRBV13 and TRBJ1-1, reads AAGVIQSPRHLIKEKRETATLKCYPIPRHDTVYWYQQGPGQDPQFLISFYEKMQSDKGSIPDRFSAQQFSDYHSELNMSSLELGDSALYFCASSSNMDTEAFFGQGTRLTVV.

This clonotype appeared a few times. This chain connects TRBV7-6 to TRBJ2-5, with no clear D. V was clipped by 7 bases and J by 3 bases, with 9 bases between them. This CDR3 is built from 12 residues. Germline values: CDR1 SGHVS, CDR2 FNYEAQ. The CDR3 sequence is CASISPEETQYF. CDR3 sequence (DNA): TGTGCCAGCATCTCACCTGAAGAGACCCAGTACTTC.

V gene TRBV7-6 combines with J gene TRBJ2-7; D remains ambiguous. This CDR3 has 13 amino acids. V was cut by 2 bases and J by 4 bases, with 9 bases left in between. Germline lookup yields CDR1 SGHVS and CDR2 FNYEAQ. The CDR3 spells CASSLFPEYEQYF. As DNA, the CDR3 is TGTGCCAGCAGCTTATTTCCCGAGTACGAGCAGTACTTC.

V gene TRBV20-1 combines with J gene TRBJ1-1; possibly TRBD1 for D (5 bases). The CDR3 spans 13 residues. The germline CDR1 and CDR2 sequences are DFQATT and SNEGSKA (reference sequence). V dropped 0 bases and J dropped 10 bases, with 15 bases sitting between them. CDR3 region: CSARDSQGLGAFF. CDR3 DNA: TGCAGTGCTAGAGATAGCCAGGGCCTGGGAGCTTTCTTT.

In its sample, this clonotype was seen a few times. This chain links TRBV6-1 with TRBJ1-3, with 7 bases matching TRBD1. CDR3 length: 17 amino acids. In germline, CDR1 is MNHNS, CDR2 SASEGT. V was pared by 6 bases and J by 4 bases, with 15 bases of the junction left unmatched. CDR3 nucleotide sequence: TGTGCCAGCAGCCGAACTCGACAGGGAGGTTTCGGAAACACCATATATTTT. It translates to CASSRTRQGGFGNTIYF.

This chain connects TRBV18 to TRBJ2-1; TRBD1 might be the D (5 bases). V lost 9 bases and J lost 9, with 18 bases in between. The CDR3 contains 13 residues. Germline V CDR1 and CDR2: KGHSH, LQKENI. In nucleotides, the CDR3 is TGTGCCAGTATAATACAAACTCAGGGTGAGCAGTTCTTC. Translated: CASIIQTQGEQFF.

A few counts support this clonotype. This chain connects TRBV27 to TRBJ1-5; unclear D gene. Germline loops: CDR1 MNHEY, CDR2 SMNVEV (reference sequence). Trimming shortened V by 3 bases and J by 8 bases, and 14 bases separated the two germline ends. The CDR3 is made up of 14 amino acids. The DNA of the CDR3 is TGTGCCAGCAGTTTTGTCGGAACCTCGGAGCCCCAGCATTTT. Amino acid sequence: CASSFVGTSEPQHF.

A few counts support this clonotype. The genes are TRBV29-1 and TRBJ2-3; no definite D call. V shed 7 bases and J shed 4 bases, with 18 bases lying between them. Germline V gene sequence: CDR1 SQVTM, CDR2 ANQGSEA. CDR3 length: 14 residues. The CDR3 sequence is CSAGSTLSADTQYF. CDR3 coding DNA: TGCAGCGCTGGGTCTACCCTCTCGGCAGATACGCAGTATTTT.

The rearrangement links TRBV25-1 to TRBJ2-2, with a tentative D call TRBD2 (5 bases). The V end lost 4 bases, the J end lost 7 bases, and 10 bases lay between the germline ends. The CDR3 sequence is 13 residues long. Germline V CDR1 and CDR2: MGHDK, SYGVNS. The CDR3 region is CASSVDGLGELFF. In nucleotides, the CDR3 is TGTGCCAGCAGTGTGGATGGACTCGGGGAGCTGTTTTTT.

This clonotype was counted a few times. The chain recombines TRBV3-1 with TRBJ1-1, with a tentative D call TRBD1 (6 bases). The germline CDR1 and CDR2 sequences are LGHDT and YNNKEL (reference sequence). This CDR3 contains 14 residues. V lost 0 bases to trimming and J lost 4 bases, with 9 bases between them. CDR3 in DNA: TGTGCCAGCAGCCAAGATGGAGGGGGCACTGAAGCTTTCTTT. As protein: CASSQDGGGTEAFF.

The rearrangement links TRBV4-3 to TRBJ2-1, with 8 bases lining up with TRBD2. Germline CDR1 LGHNA, CDR2 YSLEER. V was pared by 3 bases and J by 10 bases, with 11 bases of the junction left unmatched. The CDR3 is made up of 15 amino acids. CDR3 coding DNA: TGCGCCAGCAGCCACCGGGGGGGCCGGGAGGAGGAGCAGTTCTTC. It encodes CASSHRGGREEEQFF.

J is TRBJ1-1 and V is TRBV9; D is uncertain. With 4 bases removed from V and 3 bases from J, the gap between germline ends came to 13 bases. The V gene's germline CDR1 is SGDLS and CDR2 YYNGEE. The CDR3 has 14 residues. The CDR3 bases are TGTGCCAGCAGCCCCTCGGGGTTAGACACTGAAGCTTTCTTT. Its translation is CASSPSGLDTEAFF.

This sequence joins TRBV25-1 and TRBJ2-7; no firm D call. The CDR3 has 14 amino acids. V shed 3 bases and J shed 12 bases, with 21 bases lying between them. Germline CDR1 and CDR2: MGHDK and SYGVNS. The CDR3 DNA reads as TGTGCCAGCAGTGACAGGTCGATCCAGCTCCACCCGTACTTC. This translates into CASSDRSIQLHPYF.

There are a few counts of this clonotype. The chain is built from TRBV27 and TRBJ2-1, with D uncertain. CDR3 length: 13 amino acids. Trimming took off 5 bases at V and 12 bases at J, with 17 bases between the two ends. Germline loops: CDR1 MNHEY, CDR2 SMNVEV (reference sequence). The CDR3 sequence is CASSLIRQSGQFF. CDR3 bases: TGTGCCAGCAGTCTCATCCGTCAATCCGGGCAGTTCTTC.

V gene TRBV15 combines with J gene TRBJ2-3; D is undetermined. The germline V gene encodes CDR1 LNHNV and CDR2 YYDKDF (reference sequence). V was shortened by 0 bases and J by 2 bases, with 9 bases between the two germline ends. The CDR3 covers 15 residues. This chain's CDR3 is CATSREGVFTDTQYF. The DNA for the CDR3 is TGTGCCACCAGCAGAGAAGGTGTCTTCACAGATACGCAGTATTTT.

V is TRBV5-1 and J is TRBJ1-2; D might be TRBD1 (5 bases). CDR3 length: 15 amino acids. Trimming removed 3 bases from V and 5 bases from J, with 17 bases in between. From germline, CDR1 is SGHRS and CDR2 YFSETQ. The DNA of the CDR3 is TGCGCCAGCAGCTCTTCGTGGGACTCAAAGTATGGCTACACCTTC. Translation: CASSSSWDSKYGYTF.

This clonotype turned up a few times. This chain links TRBV4-2 with TRBJ1-6; 8 bases are shared with TRBD1. The germline gives CDR1 LGHNA, CDR2 YNFKEQ. The junction had 7 bases not matched to a gene; V was cut back by 4 bases and J by 8 bases. The CDR3 extends over 15 amino acids. The CDR3 DNA reads as TGTGCCAGCAGCCTAGGGTCAGGGGGCGATTCACCCCTCCACTTT. Residues: CASSLGSGGDSPLHF.

The chain recombines TRBV7-9 with TRBJ1-4; D not resolved. Germline CDR1 reads SEHNR; CDR2 reads FQNEAQ (reference sequence). Between the trimmed V and J ends, which lost 5 bases and 2 bases, there was a span of 18 bases. CDR3 size: 17 residues. CDR3 DNA: TGTGCCAGCAGCGGACGTGGGCCTCAGGCCACTAATGAAAAACTGTTTTTT. It encodes CASSGRGPQATNEKLFF.

The J gene is TRBJ1-1, the V gene TRBV14; D uncertain. The V end lost 1 base, the J end lost 6 bases, and 9 bases lay between the germline ends. The CDR3 sequence is 13 residues long. The germline CDR1 and CDR2 sequences are SGHDN and FVKESK. In nucleotides, the CDR3 is TGTGCCAGCAGCCAAGTAGGTGTGCCTGAAGCTTTCTTT. It yields the protein CASSQVGVPEAFF.